This T cell receptor beta chain was documented in a study of early T cells in non-severe SARS-CoV-2 infection. In its sample, this clonotype was seen many times. What it binds is unknown. TCRdb analysed the 5' RACE reads with MiXCR anew, one entry per CDR3 protein. The sample lists approximately 31,000 distinct CDR3 sequences; approximately 5.3% were seen once. Regarding the study as a whole: Comparison of clonotypes with VDJdb favored anti-spike CD8 responses while missing private and CD4 specificities.

V gave up 0 bases and J gave up 5 bases, with 11 bases separating them. This CDR3 has 14 amino acids. Germline CDR1 and CDR2: MNHEY and SVGAGI. This TCR was sampled from an adult who was a healthcare worker with PCR-confirmed SARS-CoV-2 infection or an uninfected control (not recorded which). This sequence joins TRBV6-5 and TRBJ2-7, with D unresolved. The sequencing input was whole blood. CDR3 sequence: CASSYSWAPNEQYF. The DNA of the CDR3 is TGTGCCAGCAGTTACTCGTGGGCACCCAACGAGCAGTACTTC.